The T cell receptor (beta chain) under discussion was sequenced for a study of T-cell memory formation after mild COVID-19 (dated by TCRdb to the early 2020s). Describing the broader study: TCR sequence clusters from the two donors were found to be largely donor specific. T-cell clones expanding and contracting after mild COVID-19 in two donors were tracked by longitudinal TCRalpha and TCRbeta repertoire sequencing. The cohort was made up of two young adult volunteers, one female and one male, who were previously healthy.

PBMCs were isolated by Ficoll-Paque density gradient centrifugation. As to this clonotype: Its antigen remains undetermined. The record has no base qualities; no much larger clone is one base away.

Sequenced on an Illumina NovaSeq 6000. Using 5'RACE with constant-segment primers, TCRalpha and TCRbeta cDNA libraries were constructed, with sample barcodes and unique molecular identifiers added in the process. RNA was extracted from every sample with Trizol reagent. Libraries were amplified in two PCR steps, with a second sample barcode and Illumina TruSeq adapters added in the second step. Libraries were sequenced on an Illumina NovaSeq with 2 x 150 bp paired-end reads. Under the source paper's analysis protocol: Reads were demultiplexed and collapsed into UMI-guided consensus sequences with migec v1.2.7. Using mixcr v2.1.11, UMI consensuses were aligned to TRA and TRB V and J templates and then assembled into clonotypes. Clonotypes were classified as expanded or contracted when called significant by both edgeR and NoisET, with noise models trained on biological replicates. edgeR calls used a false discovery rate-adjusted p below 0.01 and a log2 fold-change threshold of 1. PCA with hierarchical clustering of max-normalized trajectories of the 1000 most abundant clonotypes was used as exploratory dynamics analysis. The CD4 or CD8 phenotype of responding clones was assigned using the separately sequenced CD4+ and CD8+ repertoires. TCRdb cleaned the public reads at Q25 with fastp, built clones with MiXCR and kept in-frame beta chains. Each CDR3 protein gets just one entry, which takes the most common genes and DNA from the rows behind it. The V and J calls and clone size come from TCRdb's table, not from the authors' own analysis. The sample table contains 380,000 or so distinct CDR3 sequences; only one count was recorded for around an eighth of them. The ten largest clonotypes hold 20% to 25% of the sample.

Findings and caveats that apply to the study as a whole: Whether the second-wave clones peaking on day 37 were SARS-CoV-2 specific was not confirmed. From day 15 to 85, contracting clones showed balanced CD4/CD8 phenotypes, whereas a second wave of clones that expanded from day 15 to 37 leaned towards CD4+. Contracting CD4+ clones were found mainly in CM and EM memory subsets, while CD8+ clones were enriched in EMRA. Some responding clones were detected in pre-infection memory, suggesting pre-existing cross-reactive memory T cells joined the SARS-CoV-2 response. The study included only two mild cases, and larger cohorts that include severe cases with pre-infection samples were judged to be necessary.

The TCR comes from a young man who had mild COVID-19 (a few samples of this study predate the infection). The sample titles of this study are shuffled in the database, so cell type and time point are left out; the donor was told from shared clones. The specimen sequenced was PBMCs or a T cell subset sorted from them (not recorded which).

The bases read TGTGCCAGCAGTTTACAGGGGGTTGAAAAACTGTTTTTT. Translated, it reads CASSLQGVEKLFF. Recombination connected TRBV12-3 or TRBV12-4 to TRBJ1-4; 7 bases in the junction line up with TRBD1. The CDR3 runs 13 amino acids, cysteine and phenylalanine included. The CDR3 DNA has 39 bases and is translated from base 1. The junction shows trimming of 2 bases on V and 7 bases on J, and the gene matches do not reach 1 base of it.